The source of this TCR beta chain is a study of cytomegalovirus exposure and HLA in healthy donors. General study points: A few V segments could not be told apart, such as TRBV6-2 and TRBV6-3, and were left out.

In the case of this clone: The antigen is undetermined.

Germline assignment: CDR1 SGHAT and CDR2 FQNNGV. The CDR3 spans 13 residues. The V segment lost 10 bases and the J segment 3 bases; nucleotides outside the gene matches: 8. The PCR had 60 Vbeta and 13 Jbeta primers. This table comes from immunoSEQ multiplex PCR, and its TCRdb copy is limited to in-frame clones, with some not included. Of approximately 300,000 clones listed, 84% are singletons. The chain combines TRBV11-2 with TRBJ2-7; 8 bases are a match to TRBD2. Material for sequencing was PBMCs. The sequence was obtained from a middle-aged woman in good health and CMV-seropositive. The CDR3 region has the DNA TGTGCCACCGCACTAGCGGAGGACTACGAGCAGTACTTC. Translation: CATALAEDYEQYF.